The clone carrying this T cell receptor (beta chain) was detected many times. Its antigen is not identified. Germline CDR1 is MDHEN and CDR2 is SYDVKM. The CDR3 covers 15 residues. V dropped 10 bases and J dropped 6 bases, with 24 bases sitting between them. Authors of the study amplified TCR beta CDR3 regions from RNA transcripts. A set of HTBI primers served as the primers for a first-round RT-PCR of the TCR CDR3. TCRdb re-analysed the multiplex PCR reads in MiXCR, keeping a single row per CDR3 protein. There are fewer than 250,000 distinct CDR3 sequences in the sample; around 15% occur only once, and less than 35% lies in the top ten. This sample is drawn from a study of T cells in Graves' hyperthyroidism and ophthalmopathy. For the study at large: The initial diagnosis was the point when peripheral blood was collected, ahead of any treatment.

Study findings and constraints: Ophthalmopathy could be told apart from stable hyperthyroidism with a 13 V-J model.

The J gene is TRBJ1-1, the V gene TRBV28, with D hard to call. The sample consisted of blood. The TCR was taken from a young woman with Graves' ophthalmopathy. CDR3 amino acids: CANSFPTRSRAEAFF. Here the CDR3 DNA reads TGTGCCAACAGCTTCCCAACACGGAGTAGGGCTGAAGCTTTCTTT.